The clone carrying this T cell receptor beta chain has just one count. This sample is drawn from a study of blood T cell repertoires in COVID-19. Study information: Samples taken during acute and convalescent COVID-19 were collected in the United States, Italy and Spain. PBMCs, B-cell-depleted T cells, or T cells provided the cDNA or gDNA that made up the material.

The CDR3 extends over 14 amino acids. Trimming removed 0 bases at V and 6 bases at J, with 12 bases between. Per the germline V gene, CDR1 is LGHNA and CDR2 is YSLEER. As originally analysed: For nucleated cells, counts were estimated from reference gene primer amplification. Profiling relied on immunoSEQ multiplex PCR, and the TCRdb table lists in-frame clones only, not all of them. V and J calls and clone size come straight from that table; D and trimming were deduced from the DNA. The table lists some 45,000 clones, roughly 89% of them singletons. Sequenced sample: peripheral blood. The receptor comes from a man aged 55-75 years with active COVID-19. The rearrangement joins TRBV4-3 to TRBJ2-7; D possibly corresponds to TRBD1 (6 bases). In nucleotides, the CDR3 is TGCGCCAGCAGCCAAGATACAGGGCGTAGCGAGCAGTACTTC. It is translated as CASSQDTGRSEQYF.